This entry lists 2 T cell receptor beta chains sequenced from one sample in a study of blood T cell repertoires in COVID-19. The assay was immunoSEQ multiplex PCR, and TCRdb's table has in-frame clones only and misses some. The sample has under 300,000 clones, 80% to 90% seen once. The specimen was peripheral blood. The source is a woman aged 70-85 years with acute or convalescent COVID-19.

The gene calls are TRBV25-1 and TRBJ1-3; D unresolved. Germline CDR1 MGHDK, CDR2 SYGVNS. This CDR3 contains 16 residues. Trimming pared 4 bases from V and 1 base from J, leaving 14 bases between. As DNA, the CDR3 is TGTGCCAGCAGTGTGGGAACACGGGGATCTGGAAACACCATATATTTT. Translating it yields CASSVGTRGSGNTIYF. Full variable domain (outside the CDR3, taken from reference TRBV25-1 and TRBJ1-3): EADIYQTPRYLVIGTGKKITLECSQTMGHDKMYWYQQDPGMELHLIHYSYGVNSTEKGDLSSESTVSRIRTEHFPLTLESARPSHTSQYLCASSVGTRGSGNTIYFGEGSWLTVV.

The rearrangement links TRBV6-5 to TRBJ1-1; D is perhaps TRBD1 (5 bases). The CDR3 sequence is 13 residues long. Germline assignment: CDR1 MNHEY and CDR2 SVGAGI. V lost 6 bases and J 8 bases, leaving 16 bases between the germline ends. The DNA of the CDR3 is TGTGCCAGCAGGGTGGGCGGGACTCAAGAAGCTTTCTTT. This translates into CASRVGGTQEAFF.